This passage covers 27 T cell receptor beta chains from one sample sequenced in a study of cytomegalovirus exposure and HLA in healthy donors. The PCR employed 60 Vbeta primers together with 13 Jbeta primers. Libraries were prepared by immunoSEQ multiplex PCR; TCRdb keeps only in-frame clonotypes and omits some of them. The top ten hold approximately 15% of the sample, which has roughly 150,000 clones, about 80% seen once. Sequenced sample: PBMCs. Receptors were obtained from a woman in her thirties or forties in good health and CMV-seronegative.

The chain couples TRBV11-3 to TRBJ2-3; 8 nucleotides match TRBD2. The CDR3 extends over 15 amino acids. V trimming: 1 base; J trimming: 3 bases; junction bases outside the gene matches: 3. Germline lookup yields CDR1 SGHNT and CDR2 YENEEA. CDR3 region: CASSLVLAATDTQYF. CDR3 sequence (DNA): TGTGCCAGCAGCTTAGTACTAGCGGCAACAGATACGCAGTATTTT.

The chain joins TRBV6-1 to TRBJ2-7, with 7 bases aligning to TRBD1. Germline V CDR1 and CDR2: MNHNS, SASEGT. V trimming: 0 bases; J trimming: 3 bases; junction bases outside the gene matches: 17. The CDR3 spans 19 residues. The CDR3 loop reads CASSEAFFVGGQDLYEQYF. CDR3 bases: TGTGCCAGCAGTGAAGCATTTTTCGTTGGTGGACAGGATCTCTACGAGCAGTACTTC.

In this sample, this clone turned up once. J is TRBJ2-7 and V is TRBV19, with D possibly being TRBD1 (6 bases). The V end lost 5 bases, the J end lost 6 bases, and 11 bases lay between the germline ends. CDR3 length: 12 amino acids. Germline V gene lookup returns CDR1 LNHDA and CDR2 SQIVND (reference sequence). The CDR3 is CASSRVGAEQYF. CDR3 DNA: TGTGCCAGTAGTCGCGTGGGGGCCGAGCAGTACTTC.

This clone was detected a few times. This chain joins TRBV5-1 and TRBJ2-5, with D possibly matching TRBD2 (6 bases). Germline CDR1 and CDR2: SGHRS and YFSETQ. V was trimmed by 4 bases and J by 4 bases, leaving 17 bases between them. CDR3 length: 15 residues. This chain's CDR3 is CASSLNLAEIETQYF. In DNA form, the CDR3 reads TGCGCCAGCAGCCTCAATTTAGCGGAGATAGAGACCCAGTACTTC. Looking up the rest from reference TRBV5-1 and TRBJ2-5 gives the full variable domain: KAGVTQTPRYLIKTRGQQVTLSCSPISGHRSVSWYQQTPGQGLQFLFEYFSETQRNKGNFPGRFSGRQFSNSRSEMNVSTLELGDSALYLCASSLNLAEIETQYFGPGTRLLVL.

The J gene is TRBJ2-1, the V gene TRBV11-2; 9 bases align to TRBD1. Trimming cost V 8 bases and J 10 bases; bases outside gene matches: 6. This CDR3 spans 12 amino acids. Germline V CDR1 and CDR2: SGHAT, FQNNGV. The CDR3 sequence is CASRDRVREQFF. The CDR3, as DNA: TGTGCCAGCCGGGACAGGGTACGGGAGCAGTTCTTC.

The sample holds one count of this clone. The genes are TRBV6-5 and TRBJ2-5, with TRBD1 as a possible D gene (5 bases). This CDR3 contains 14 residues. Trimming stripped 0 bases from V and 2 bases from J, with 7 bases between. The germline V gene encodes CDR1 MNHEY and CDR2 SVGAGI. CDR3 nucleotides: TGTGCCAGCAGTTACTCGAGACAGCAAGAGACCCAGTACTTC. It specifies CASSYSRQQETQYF.

Note on this clone: The junction does not match germline at one end; this may be a read error. This chain joins TRBV11-3 and TRBJ1-6, with D maybe TRBD1 (5 bases). The CDR3 is 14 amino acids. Per the germline V gene, CDR1 is SGHNT and CDR2 is YENEEA. The CDR3 DNA reads TGTGCCAGCAGCTTAGCGGGGGTTAATTTACCCCTCCACTTT. As protein: CASSLAGVNLPLHF.

The rearrangement joins TRBV11-2 to TRBJ2-7; TRBD1 agrees at 8 bases. V lost 1 base to trimming and J lost 4 bases; unmatched junction nucleotides: 6. Germline CDR1 SGHAT, CDR2 FQNNGV. There are 15 residues in the CDR3. CDR3 DNA: TGTGCCAGCAGCTTAGTCCCGGGACAGGATTACGAGCAGTACTTC. Translating it yields CASSLVPGQDYEQYF.

V gene TRBV30 combines with J gene TRBJ1-2; 8 bases are shared with TRBD1. The CDR3 sequence is 14 residues long. With V trimmed by 7 bases and J by 6 bases, 13 bases remained unmatched. Germline V gene sequence: CDR1 GTSNPN, CDR2 SVGIG (reference sequence). CDR3 loop: CASGTGLVRDGYTF. CDR3 coding DNA: TGTGCCTCCGGGACAGGCTTGGTCCGGGATGGCTACACCTTC.

This chain connects TRBV7-3 to TRBJ2-1; 8 nucleotides match TRBD1. Germline CDR1 SGHTA, CDR2 FQGTGA. The CDR3 has 16 amino acids. J was trimmed by 0 bases and V by 5 bases; bases with no gene match: 6. CDR3 loop: CASSPTGGGSYNEQFF. The DNA of the CDR3 is TGTGCCAGCAGCCCCACAGGGGGTGGCTCCTACAATGAGCAGTTCTTC.

V usage is TRBV28 and J usage is TRBJ2-7, with 9 bases fitting TRBD1. With the DNA end fitting TRBJ1-2 better, the J assignment may be wrong. This CDR3 spans 13 amino acids. Per the germline V gene, CDR1 is MDHEN and CDR2 is SYDVKM. The CDR3 DNA follows: TGTGCCAGCAGTTTAGAAATTGGGACAGGGTACACCTTC. Protein product: CASSLEIGTGYTF.

The chain is built from TRBV4-1 and TRBJ2-1; possible D gene TRBD1, 5 bases. The V gene lost 0 bases and the J gene lost 5 bases, with 14 bases spanning the gap. The CDR3 loop spans 16 amino acids. CDR1 and CDR2 (germline): MGHRA, YSYEKL. Here the CDR3 DNA reads TGCGCCAGCAGCCAAGAGTGGCTAAGGGGAAACAATGAGCAGTTCTTC. Translating it yields CASSQEWLRGNNEQFF.

V is TRBV27 and J is TRBJ2-1; 9 positions match TRBD1. The length of the CDR3 is 14 residues. CDR1 is MNHEY, CDR2 SMNVEV, per germline (reference sequence). With V trimmed by 7 bases and J by 1 base, 2 bases remained unmatched. CDR3 amino acids: CASKGTGSYNEQFF. The DNA for the CDR3 is TGTGCCAGCAAAGGGACAGGGTCCTACAATGAGCAGTTCTTC.

The V call is TRBV11-3, the J call TRBJ1-4; the D gene is possibly TRBD1 (5 bases). Germline loops: CDR1 SGHNT, CDR2 YENEEA. Trimming shortened V by 2 bases and J by 1 base, and 8 bases separated the two germline ends. There are 15 residues in the CDR3. The CDR3, as DNA: TGTGCCAGCAGCTTAAGTCAGGGAACTAATGAAAAACTGTTTTTT. Protein sequence: CASSLSQGTNEKLFF. Together with reference TRBV11-3 and TRBJ1-4, the CDR3 gives the full variable domain: EAGVVQSPRYKIIEKKQPVAFWCNPISGHNTLYWYLQNLGQGPELLIRYENEEAVDDSQLPKDRFSAERLKGVDSTLKIQPAELGDSAVYLCASSLSQGTNEKLFFGSGTQLSVL.

The chain joins TRBV7-3 to TRBJ2-3; TRBD2 might be the D (6 bases). Per germline, CDR1 SGHTA and CDR2 FQGTGA. The CDR3 is made up of 15 amino acids. V lost 3 bases and J 1 base, leaving 11 bases between the germline ends. This CDR3 is CASSLTSSRTDTQYF. The CDR3 nucleotides read TGTGCCAGCAGCTTGACTAGTTCCCGCACAGATACGCAGTATTTT.

As regards this clone: One end of the junction does not line up with germline, which may come from a read error. This CDR3 is CASSPGGQPQHF. The CDR3 DNA reads as TGTGCTAGCAGCCCCGGGGGGCAGCCCCAGCATTTT. This chain links TRBV7-8 with TRBJ1-5; D may be TRBD1 (5 bases). The CDR3 extends over 12 amino acids. Germline V gene sequence: CDR1 SGHVS, CDR2 FQNEAQ.

The rearrangement uses TRBV6-1 and TRBJ1-1; D is uncertain. The CDR3 is 16 amino acids. Trimming stripped 1 base from V and 4 bases from J, with 16 bases between. Germline V lookup: CDR1 MNHNS, CDR2 SASEGT. For the CDR3, the DNA is TGTGCCAGCAGTGAAGTAGGGAGGGCTCAAGGCACTGAAGCTTTCTTT. Protein product: CASSEVGRAQGTEAFF.

The chain couples TRBV11-3 to TRBJ2-1; 9 nucleotides align to TRBD2. The trim removed 5 bases at V and 8 bases at J, leaving 7 bases unmatched. The CDR3 runs 14 residues. Germline loops: CDR1 SGHNT, CDR2 YENEEA. The DNA of the CDR3 is TGTGCCAGCAGCCTAACGGGACTAGCAGATGAGCAGTTCTTC. It is translated as CASSLTGLADEQFF.

The rearrangement uses TRBV6-5 and TRBJ1-2; D possibly corresponds to TRBD1 (5 bases). Germline CDR1 and CDR2: MNHEY and SVGAGI. V was cut by 6 bases and J by 0 bases, with 14 bases left in between. The CDR3 totals 15 residues. In DNA, the CDR3 is TGTGCCAGCAGGACTCTACTGACAGCTAACTATGGCTACACCTTC. It specifies CASRTLLTANYGYTF.

V is TRBV28 and J is TRBJ1-1; 10 bases line up with TRBD1. Trimming at V came to 7 bases and at J to 1 base, leaving 3 bases not matched to a gene. This CDR3 spans 14 amino acids. The germline V gene has CDR1 MDHEN and CDR2 SYDVKM. CDR3 loop: CASTRTGGNTEAFF. CDR3 nucleotides: TGTGCCAGCACCAGGACAGGGGGGAACACTGAAGCTTTCTTT.

The rearrangement links TRBV9 to TRBJ2-7; TRBD2 matches 7 bases. CDR1 is SGDLS, CDR2 YYNGEE, per germline. This CDR3 comprises 15 residues. The ends lost 0 bases at V and 5 bases at J; junction bases unmatched: 8. The CDR3 reads CASSVEAGPRNEQYF. CDR3 in DNA: TGTGCCAGCAGCGTAGAAGCGGGGCCGAGGAACGAGCAGTACTTC.

This clone is a singleton in its sample. The chain links TRBV4-1 to TRBJ1-5, with 8 bases aligning to TRBD1. Looked up from germline, CDR1 is MGHRA and CDR2 is YSYEKL. The CDR3 consists of 17 residues. J gave up 2 bases and V 1 base, and 7 bases lay outside the gene matches. The CDR3 spells CASSQGTLGQGNQPQHF. The CDR3 bases are TGCGCCAGCAGCCAAGGAACCTTGGGACAGGGCAATCAGCCCCAGCATTTT.

The gene calls are TRBV28 and TRBJ1-3; D might be TRBD1 (5 bases). Trimming removed 6 bases at V and 2 bases at J, with 32 bases between. The CDR3 runs 21 residues. CDR1 and CDR2 (germline): MDHEN, SYDVKM. CDR3 amino acids: CASRSPPGGREDRGAGNTIYF. CDR3 DNA: TGTGCCAGCAGAAGTCCACCCGGGGGGAGGGAGGACCGAGGCGCTGGAAACACCATATATTTT.

The gene calls are TRBV4-3 and TRBJ1-1; D unresolved. Per germline, CDR1 LGHNA and CDR2 YSLEER. V gave up 6 bases and J gave up 0 bases, with 11 bases separating them. The CDR3 covers 14 residues. CDR3 protein: CASSESRVNTEAFF. The CDR3 region has the DNA TGCGCCAGCAGTGAGAGTCGGGTGAACACTGAAGCTTTCTTT.

Regarding this clone: At one end the junction does not follow the germline gene, possibly because of a read error. This rearrangement joins TRBV15 to TRBJ2-1; 11 nucleotides agree with TRBD2. CDR1 LNHNV and CDR2 YYDKDF come from the germline V gene (reference sequence). CDR3 length: 14 residues. The CDR3 spells CATSRPFLAGGVLF. CDR3 nucleotides: TGTGCCACCAGCAGACCCTTCCTAGCGGGGGGCGTCCTCTTC.

Remarks on this clone: Other DNA sequences in the same sample also yield this CDR3. The gene calls are TRBV28 and TRBJ1-1, with D unclear. The CDR3 has 12 residues. Germline assignment: CDR1 MDHEN and CDR2 SYDVKM. V dropped 5 bases and J dropped 4 bases, with 8 bases sitting between them. The CDR3 coding sequence is TGTGCCAGCAGTCTTCGGGGCACTGAAGCTTTCTTT. Translation: CASSLRGTEAFF.

The rearrangement uses TRBV5-6 and TRBJ1-2; D remains ambiguous. CDR3 length equals 14 residues. Germline CDR1 SGHDT, CDR2 YYEEEE. V dropped 2 bases and J dropped 4 bases, with 12 bases sitting between them. The CDR3 nucleotides are TGTGCCAGCAGCTTATTGGGAGTTGGCTATGGCTACACCTTC. It translates to CASSLLGVGYGYTF.